Sequencing of this T cell receptor beta chain was carried out in a study of blood T cell repertoires in COVID-19. For the study at large: Samples of COVID-19 (acute and convalescent) were obtained from the United States, Italy and Spain. Nucleic acid was either cDNA or gDNA, and it came from T cells, B-cell-depleted T cells, or PBMCs.

The CDR3 length is 17 residues. CDR1 is SEHNR and CDR2 is FQNEAQ in the germline V gene (reference sequence). With 4 bases clipped from V and 5 bases from J, the junction kept 16 bases outside the gene matches. Data came from immunoSEQ multiplex PCR; TCRdb stores just in-frame clones and leaves some out. The table shows hundreds of thousands of clones, with around 91% occurring only once. Participants came from about two dozen US areas, aged roughly 18 to 100 years. Participant-reported clinical history was the basis for cohort assignment. This TCR was recovered from a woman between 18 and 29 years old with acute COVID-19. What was sequenced was PBMCs or T cells enriched from blood (not recorded which). This chain links TRBV7-9 with TRBJ1-1; 7 bases align to TRBD1. CDR3 amino acids: CASSYTTGARRTTEAFF. The CDR3 coding sequence is TGTGCCAGCAGCTATACTACAGGGGCGCGTCGCACAACTGAAGCTTTCTTT.